The rows below give T cell receptor beta chains drawn from one sample of a study of lymphopenia after photon versus proton radiotherapy. Generated by immunoSEQ multiplex PCR, the TCRdb table keeps only in-frame clones and is missing some. The table lists tens of thousands of clones, more than 75% of them singletons. Sequences were derived from peripheral blood, sampled from a patient treated with proton-based radiotherapy. Receptor source: a man older than 75 with esophageal cancer. Each CDR3 is given with its conserved first and last residue. The D gene is left open where the match is weak. Only part of the rows carry a size: once, few, many, or a class if the clone is expanded.

d_call j_call v_call clone_size cdr3_aa cdr3_nt
TRBD1 TRBJ1-6 TRBV5-4 . CASSPDRASSYNSPLHF TGTGCCAGCAGCCCCGACAGGGCAAGCTCCTATAATTCACCCCTCCACTTT
TRBD2 TRBJ2-1 TRBV14 . CASSPDFQLAGGYYNEQFF TGTGCCAGCAGCCCGGACTTCCAACTAGCGGGAGGGTACTACAATGAGCAGTTCTTC
. TRBJ2-7 TRBV30 . CAWSSDTGNDREQYF TGTGCCTGGAGTTCGGATACAGGGAACGATCGGGAGCAGTACTTC
TRBD2 TRBJ2-7 TRBV19 . CATAGGPSYEQYF TGTGCCACCGCGGGGGGACCGTCCTACGAGCAGTACTTC
. TRBJ2-6 TRBV19 . CASTWTAPGSGANVLTF TGTGCCAGTACCTGGACGGCCCCAGGGTCTGGGGCCAACGTCCTGACTTTC
. TRBJ1-5 TRBV19 . CASQQGYSNQPQHF TGTGCCAGTCAACAGGGTTATAGCAATCAGCCCCAGCATTTT
. TRBJ1-6 TRBV13 . CASSLMGGSPLHF TGTGCCAGCAGCCTTATGGGGGGATCACCCCTCCACTTT
TRBD2 TRBJ2-7 TRBV6-1 . CASRGAGGYEQYF TGTGCCAGCAGGGGAGCGGGGGGGTACGAGCAGTACTTC
. TRBJ1-5 TRBV6-6 . CASSRDGNQPQHF TGTGCCAGCAGCCGGGACGGTAATCAGCCCCAGCATTTT
. TRBJ2-1 TRBV9 . CASSAGTPPYNEQFF TGTGCCAGCAGCGCCGGGACTCCCCCGTACAATGAGCAGTTCTTC
TRBD1 TRBJ1-2 TRBV7-2 . CASSTGQGVNYGYTF TGTGCCAGCAGCACAGGACAGGGGGTGAACTATGGCTACACCTTC
. TRBJ1-5 TRBV6-6 . CASSPEGHQPQHF TGTGCCAGCAGCCCAGAGGGGCATCAGCCCCAGCATTTT
TRBD1 TRBJ1-6 TRBV5-6 . CASSPDRALSPLHF TGTGCCAGCAGCCCGGACAGGGCCCTCTCACCCCTCCACTTT
TRBD2 TRBJ2-3 TRBV11-3 . CASSLGVAGPDTQYF TGTGCCAGCAGCTTAGGTGTAGCGGGACCCGATACGCAGTATTTT
. TRBJ1-2 TRBV30 . CAATGRAYGYTF TGTGCCGCCACAGGGAGGGCCTATGGCTACACCTTC
TRBD2 TRBJ2-1 TRBV27 . CASKDRTSGFYSYNEQFF TGTGCCAGCAAGGACAGGACTAGCGGGTTTTACTCCTACAATGAGCAGTTCTTC
TRBD2 TRBJ2-1 TRBV2 . CASKPAGVYNEQFF TGTGCCAGCAAGCCAGCGGGGGTATACAATGAGCAGTTCTTC
. TRBJ1-3 TRBV9 . CASSVGGSSGNTIYF TGTGCCAGCAGCGTAGGGGGTTCTTCAGGAAACACCATATATTTT
. TRBJ1-4 TRBV19 . CASSIQDTRLEKLFF TGTGCCAGTAGTATCCAGGACACCCGGCTTGAAAAACTGTTTTTT
. TRBJ1-1 TRBV7-2 once CASSPALGWTEAFF TGTGCCAGCAGCCCGGCCTTAGGTTGGACTGAAGCTTTCTTT
. TRBJ2-3 TRBV27 . CASSFLSGPVSGDTQYF TGTGCCAGCAGTTTCCTCAGCGGGCCCGTCTCTGGAGATACGCAGTATTTT
. TRBJ2-7 TRBV19 . CASSGGPGSREQYF TGTGCCAGTAGCGGGGGCCCCGGCTCAAGAGAGCAGTACTTC
TRBD1 TRBJ1-2 TRBV30 once CAWSLTRDSYGYTF TGTGCCTGGAGTCTAACAAGGGACAGCTATGGCTACACCTTC
. TRBJ1-1 TRBV7-9 . CASSLVPQGTTEAFF TGTGCCAGCAGCTTAGTTCCCCAGGGGACCACTGAAGCTTTCTTT
. TRBJ2-7 TRBV6-4 . CASSEGPSGGEDPRSEQYF TGTGCCAGCAGTGAGGGGCCTTCGGGGGGCGAGGACCCGAGGAGCGAGCAGTACTTC
. TRBJ2-5 TRBV2 once CASSKVETQYF TGTGCCAGCAGTAAGGTGGAGACCCAGTACTTC
TRBD2 TRBJ2-7 TRBV27 . CASSFSRGELKIYEQYF TGTGCCAGCAGTTTTAGTCGGGGGGAGCTCAAAATTTACGAGCAGTACTTC
TRBD1 TRBJ2-3 TRBV19 . CASKAGQGFRTDTQYF TGTGCCAGTAAGGCGGGACAGGGATTTAGGACAGATACGCAGTATTTT
. TRBJ2-7 TRBV29-1 . CSVDSGTGTYEQYF TGCAGCGTTGATTCGGGGACTGGGACCTACGAGCAGTACTTC
TRBD1 TRBJ1-1 TRBV6-1 . CASSVDPHRGSTEAFF TGTGCCAGCAGTGTCGACCCTCACAGGGGGAGCACTGAAGCTTTCTTT
TRBD1 TRBJ1-4 TRBV30 . CAWGGQGREKLFF TGTGCCTGGGGCGGACAGGGCAGGGAAAAACTGTTTTTT
. TRBJ1-2 TRBV2 . CASSEYPGDYGYTF TGTGCCAGCAGTGAATATCCAGGAGACTATGGCTACACCTTC
. TRBJ2-7 TRBV19 once CASSLGPSSYEQYF TGTGCCAGTAGTCTGGGGCCGTCTTCCTACGAGCAGTACTTC
TRBD1 TRBJ2-6 TRBV7-2 . CASSLRQGGSGANVLTF TGTGCCAGCAGCCTTAGACAGGGGGGCTCTGGGGCCAACGTCCTGACTTTC
. TRBJ1-4 TRBV28 . CASSTWTAETNEKLFF TGTGCCAGCAGTACCTGGACCGCGGAAACTAATGAAAAACTGTTTTTT
. TRBJ1-2 TRBV19 . CASSEPGERYGYTF TGTGCCAGTAGTGAACCAGGGGAAAGGTATGGCTACACCTTC
. TRBJ1-2 TRBV7-2 once CASSIRGQSHTF TGTGCCAGCAGCATCCGGGGGCAGAGCCACACCTTC
TRBD1 TRBJ2-7 TRBV7-9 . CASSPTGQGSYEQYF TGTGCCAGCAGCCCGACGGGACAGGGCTCCTACGAGCAGTACTTC
TRBD1 TRBJ2-1 TRBV29-1 . CSAGGAGQGAILSYNEQFF TGCAGCGCCGGGGGGGCTGGACAGGGGGCAATACTGAGTTACAATGAGCAGTTCTTC
TRBD2 TRBJ2-6 TRBV18 . CASSLTSGGPSGANVLTF TGTGCCAGCTCACTGACTAGCGGGGGGCCATCTGGGGCCAACGTCCTGACTTTC
. TRBJ1-5 TRBV18 . CASSRTKLNQPQHF TGTGCCAGCTCACGAACAAAACTCAATCAGCCCCAGCATTTT
. TRBJ2-7 TRBV4-3 . CASSQFHRGLYEQYF TGCGCCAGCAGCCAATTTCATAGGGGTTTATACGAGCAGTACTTC
. TRBJ1-2 TRBV9 once CASSVEEGLDGYTF TGTGCCAGCAGCGTAGAGGAGGGGTTGGATGGCTACACCTTC
TRBD1 TRBJ1-1 TRBV4-1 . CASSWTGRNTEAFF TGCGCCAGCAGCTGGACAGGCAGGAACACTGAAGCTTTCTTT
. TRBJ2-1 TRBV7-9 . CASSLPRQASSTNEQFF TGTGCCAGCAGCTTACCGAGACAGGCGTCCAGTACCAATGAGCAGTTCTTC
TRBD1 TRBJ1-3 TRBV6-6 . CASSTGGYRNTIYF TGTGCCAGCAGCACAGGGGGGTATAGAAACACCATATATTTT
. TRBJ2-2 TRBV5-1 . CASSPQDTGELFF TGCGCCAGCAGCCCACAGGACACCGGGGAGCTGTTTTTT
TRBD1 TRBJ2-1 TRBV6-5 . CASSYRTGSYNEQFF TGTGCCAGCAGTTACCGGACAGGGTCCTACAATGAGCAGTTCTTC
TRBD2 TRBJ2-7 TRBV11-2 . CASSPSGGSYEQYF TGTGCCAGCAGCCCTAGCGGGGGTTCCTACGAGCAGTACTTC
. TRBJ2-3 TRBV7-9 . CASSLATRADTQYF TGTGCCAGCAGCTTAGCGACGAGGGCGGATACGCAGTATTTT